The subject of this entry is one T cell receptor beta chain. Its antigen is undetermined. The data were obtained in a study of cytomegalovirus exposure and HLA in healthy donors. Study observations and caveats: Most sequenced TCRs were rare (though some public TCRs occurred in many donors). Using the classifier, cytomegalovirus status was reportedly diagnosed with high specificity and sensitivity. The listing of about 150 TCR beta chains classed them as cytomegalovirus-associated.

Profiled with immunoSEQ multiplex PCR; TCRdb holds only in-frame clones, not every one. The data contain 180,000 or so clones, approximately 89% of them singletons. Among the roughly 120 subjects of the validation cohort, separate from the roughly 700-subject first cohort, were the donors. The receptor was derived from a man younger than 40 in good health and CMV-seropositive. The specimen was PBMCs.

The CDR3, as DNA: TGTGCCAGCAGCTTAGATAGTCCTGAAGCTTTCTTT. This gives the protein CASSLDSPEAFF. The chain carries TRBV11-2 and TRBJ1-1; D is unresolved. This CDR3 contains 12 residues. Trimming took off 0 bases at V and 6 bases at J, with 5 bases between the two ends. Germline values: CDR1 SGHAT, CDR2 FQNNGV.